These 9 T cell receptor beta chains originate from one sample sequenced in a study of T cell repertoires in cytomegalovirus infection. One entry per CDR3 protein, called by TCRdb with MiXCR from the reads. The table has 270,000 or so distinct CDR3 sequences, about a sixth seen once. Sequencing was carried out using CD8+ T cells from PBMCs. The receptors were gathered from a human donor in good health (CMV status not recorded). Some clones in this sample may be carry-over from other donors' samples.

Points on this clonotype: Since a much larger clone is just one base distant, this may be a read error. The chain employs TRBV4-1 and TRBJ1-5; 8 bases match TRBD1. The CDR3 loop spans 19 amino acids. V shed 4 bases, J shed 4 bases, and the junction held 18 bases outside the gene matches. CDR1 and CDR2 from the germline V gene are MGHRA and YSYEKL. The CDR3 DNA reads TGCGCCAGCAGCCCGGGAATGTCAGGGGGCCACCTCGAAAATCAGCCCCAGCATTTT. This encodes CASSPGMSGGHLENQPQHF.

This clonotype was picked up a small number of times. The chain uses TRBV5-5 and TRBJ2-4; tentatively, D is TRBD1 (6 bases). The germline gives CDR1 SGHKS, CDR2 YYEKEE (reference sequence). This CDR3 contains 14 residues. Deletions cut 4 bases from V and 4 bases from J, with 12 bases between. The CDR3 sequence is CASSLGAGKNIQYF. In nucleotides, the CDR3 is TGTGCCAGCAGCCTGGGGGCAGGGAAAAACATTCAGTACTTC.

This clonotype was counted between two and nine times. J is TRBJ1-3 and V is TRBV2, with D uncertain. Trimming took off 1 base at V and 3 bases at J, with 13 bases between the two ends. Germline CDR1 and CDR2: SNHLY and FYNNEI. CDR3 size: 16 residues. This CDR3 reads CASSEGWGLRGNTIYF. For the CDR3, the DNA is TGTGCCAGCAGTGAAGGATGGGGTTTACGTGGAAACACCATATATTTT.

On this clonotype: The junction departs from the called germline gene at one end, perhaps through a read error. Written as DNA, the CDR3 is TGTGCCAGCAGTTTATCGGACACTCGGACCTTC. Translation: CASSLSDTRTF. The chain is built from TRBV28 and TRBJ2-7, with D possibly matching TRBD1 (5 bases). There are 11 residues in the CDR3. CDR1 is MDHEN, CDR2 SYDVKM, per germline.

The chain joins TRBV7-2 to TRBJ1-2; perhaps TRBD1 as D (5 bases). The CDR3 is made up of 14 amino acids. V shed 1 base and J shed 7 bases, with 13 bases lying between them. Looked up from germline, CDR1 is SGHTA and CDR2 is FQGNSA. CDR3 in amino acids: CASSLGRAISGYTF. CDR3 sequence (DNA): TGTGCCAGCAGCTTAGGCAGGGCGATCAGTGGCTACACCTTC. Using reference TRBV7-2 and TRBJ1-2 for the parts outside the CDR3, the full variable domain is GAGVSQSPSNKVTEKGKDVELRCDPISGHTALYWYRQSLGQGLEFLIYFQGNSAPDKSGLPSDRFSAERTGGSVSTLTIQRTQQEDSAVYLCASSLGRAISGYTFGSGTRLTVV.

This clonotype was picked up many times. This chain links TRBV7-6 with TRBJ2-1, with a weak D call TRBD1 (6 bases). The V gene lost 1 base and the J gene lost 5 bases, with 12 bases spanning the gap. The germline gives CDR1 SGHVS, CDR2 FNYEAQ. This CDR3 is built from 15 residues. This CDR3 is CASSLVGALNNEQFF. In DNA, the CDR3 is TGTGCCAGCAGCTTAGTGGGGGCTCTAAACAATGAGCAGTTCTTC.

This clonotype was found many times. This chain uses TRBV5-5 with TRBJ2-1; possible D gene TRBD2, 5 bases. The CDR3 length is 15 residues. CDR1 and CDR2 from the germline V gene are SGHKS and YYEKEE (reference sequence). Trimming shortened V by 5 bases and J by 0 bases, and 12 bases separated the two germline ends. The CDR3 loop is CASSSSVSSYNEQFF. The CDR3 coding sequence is TGTGCCAGCAGTAGTAGCGTAAGCTCCTACAATGAGCAGTTCTTC. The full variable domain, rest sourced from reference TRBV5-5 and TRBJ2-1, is DAGVTQSPTHLIKTRGQQVTLRCSPISGHKSVSWYQQVLGQGPQFIFQYYEKEERGRGNFPDRFSARQFPNYSSELNVNALLLGDSALYLCASSSSVSSYNEQFFGPGTRLTVL.

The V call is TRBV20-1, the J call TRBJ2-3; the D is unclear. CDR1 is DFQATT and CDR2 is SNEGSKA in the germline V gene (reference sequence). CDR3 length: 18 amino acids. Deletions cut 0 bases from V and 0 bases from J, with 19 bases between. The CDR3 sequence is CSARDLAPTRNSTDTQYF. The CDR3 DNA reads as TGCAGTGCTAGAGATCTCGCGCCAACGCGCAACAGCACAGATACGCAGTATTTT.

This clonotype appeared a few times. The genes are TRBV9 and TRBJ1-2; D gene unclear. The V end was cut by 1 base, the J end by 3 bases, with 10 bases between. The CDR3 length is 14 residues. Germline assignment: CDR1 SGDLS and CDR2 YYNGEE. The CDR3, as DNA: TGTGCCAGCAGCGTATCCCCCGAGGACTATGGCTACACCTTC. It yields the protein CASSVSPEDYGYTF.